This T cell receptor (beta chain) was sequenced in a study of STAT3 mutations in large granular lymphocyte leukemia. Study findings and constraints: Every T-cell large granular lymphocyte leukemia patient had at least one immunodominant TCR beta clonotype.

J gave up 7 bases and V 4 bases, and 17 bases lay outside the gene matches. Germline assignment: CDR1 SGHTA and CDR2 FQGTGA. The CDR3 extends over 17 amino acids. Profiled with immunoSEQ multiplex PCR; TCRdb holds only in-frame clones, not every one. Of about 15,000 clones detected, about 90% appear once; the ten largest clones hold about 10%. Details on this clone: Its matching antigen is unknown.

The V and J genes are TRBV7-3 and TRBJ2-3; 7 bases fit TRBD2. The source of this sequence is a woman aged 45-60 years with T-cell large granular lymphocyte leukemia. Some clones in this sample may be carry-over from other donors' samples. The sequenced material came from peripheral blood mononuclear cells. CDR3 sequence: CASSSTLGSGSGNTQYF. In DNA form, the CDR3 reads TGTGCCAGCAGCTCCACCCTGGGGAGCGGAAGCGGGAATACGCAGTATTTT.